This T cell receptor beta chain was captured in a study of T cell clusters in autoimmune cytopenias. Study results and caveats: Healthy donors had roughly 3.3-fold more exclusive TRB clusters than active autoimmune hepatitis patients. A dominant lymphoma-associated repertoire apparently masked the cluster-lack signature in secondary cytopenia versus chronic lymphocytic leukemia. Primary autoimmune cytopenia patients appeared to lack physiological T cell clusters present in healthy donors. TRB repertoire shifts in secondary cytopenia and chronic lymphocytic leukemia mostly reflected lymphoma, not autoimmunity.

The germline gives CDR1 GTSNPN, CDR2 SVGIG (reference sequence). There are 14 residues in the CDR3. Multiplex touch-down PCR amplified TRB using TRB-A and TRB-B pools in one tube. After re-calling the multiplex PCR reads, TCRdb lists one entry per CDR3 protein, DNA absent. This sample's table has 4,900 or so distinct CDR3 sequences. TRB amplification used approximately 250 ng of peripheral blood genomic DNA. This clonotype is labeled medium-sized (0.01 to 0.1%) based on frequency. Its specificity is unknown. V usage is TRBV30 and J usage is TRBJ1-6; checking the TCRdb D call of TRBD1 is not possible without DNA. The sample comprised peripheral blood. The clonotype originates from a human donor with an autoimmune cytopenia or autoimmune hepatitis (not recorded which). The CDR3 reads CAWSSGGGGSPLHF.